Below, one T cell receptor (beta chain) is given with its context. Its antigen is currently unknown. This table comes from immunoSEQ multiplex PCR, and its TCRdb copy is limited to in-frame clones, with some not included. Of some 130,000 clones listed, over 85% are singletons. The data derive from a study of graft-versus-host responses after intestinal transplantation. The V gene's germline CDR1 is MNHEY and CDR2 SVGAGI. The CDR3 is 13 amino acids. Trimming cost V 5 bases and J 4 bases, with 9 bases left between them. The gene calls are TRBV6-5 and TRBJ1-5; no clear D gene. Sequencing was performed on unstimulated CD4+ T cells sorted from spleen or lymph node cells, taken before intestinal transplant. This clonotype was sampled from a human donor who received an intestinal transplant. As DNA, the CDR3 is TGTGCCAGCAGTGGATATGGAAATCAGCCCCAGCATTTT. Amino acid sequence: CASSGYGNQPQHF.